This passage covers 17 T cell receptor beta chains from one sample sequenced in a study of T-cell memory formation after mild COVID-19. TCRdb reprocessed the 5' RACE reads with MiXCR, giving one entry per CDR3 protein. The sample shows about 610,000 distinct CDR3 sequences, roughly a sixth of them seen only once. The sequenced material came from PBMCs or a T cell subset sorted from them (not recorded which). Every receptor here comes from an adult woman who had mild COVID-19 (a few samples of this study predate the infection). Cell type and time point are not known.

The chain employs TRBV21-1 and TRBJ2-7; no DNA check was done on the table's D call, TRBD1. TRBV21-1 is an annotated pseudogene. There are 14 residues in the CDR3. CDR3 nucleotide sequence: TGTGCCAGCAGCAAATCCCCACATGGGGTAGAGCAGTACTTC. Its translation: CASSKSPHGVEQYF.

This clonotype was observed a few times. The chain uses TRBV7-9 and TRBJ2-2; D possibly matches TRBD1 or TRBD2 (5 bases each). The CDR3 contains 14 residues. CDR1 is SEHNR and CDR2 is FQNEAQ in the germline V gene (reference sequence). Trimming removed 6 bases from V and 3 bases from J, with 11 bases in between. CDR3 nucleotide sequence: TGTGCCAGCAGAAGAGGGGCCCACACCGGGGAGCTGTTTTTT. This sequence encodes CASRRGAHTGELFF. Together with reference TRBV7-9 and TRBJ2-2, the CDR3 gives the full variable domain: DTGVSQNPRHKITKRGQNVTFRCDPISEHNRLYWYRQTLGQGPEFLTYFQNEAQLEKSRLLSDRFSAERPKGSFSTLEIQRTEQGDSAMYLCASRRGAHTGELFFGEGSRLTVL.

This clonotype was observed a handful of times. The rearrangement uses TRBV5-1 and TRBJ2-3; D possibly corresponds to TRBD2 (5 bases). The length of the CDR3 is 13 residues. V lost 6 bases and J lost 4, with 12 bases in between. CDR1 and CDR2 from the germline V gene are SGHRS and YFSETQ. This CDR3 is CASIEGPSDTQYF. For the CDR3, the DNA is TGCGCCAGCATAGAGGGCCCCTCAGATACGCAGTATTTT.

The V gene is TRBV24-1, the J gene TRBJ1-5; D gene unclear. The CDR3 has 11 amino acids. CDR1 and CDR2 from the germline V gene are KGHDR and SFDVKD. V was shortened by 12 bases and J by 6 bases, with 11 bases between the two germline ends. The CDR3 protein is CAAGGFQPQHF. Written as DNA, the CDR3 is TGTGCCGCCGGTGGGTTTCAGCCCCAGCATTTT.

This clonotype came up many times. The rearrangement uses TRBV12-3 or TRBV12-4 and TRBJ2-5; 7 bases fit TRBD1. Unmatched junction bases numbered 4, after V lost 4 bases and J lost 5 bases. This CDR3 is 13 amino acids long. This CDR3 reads CASSSTGPETQYF. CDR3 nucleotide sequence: TGTGCCAGCAGTTCGACAGGGCCGGAGACCCAGTACTTC.

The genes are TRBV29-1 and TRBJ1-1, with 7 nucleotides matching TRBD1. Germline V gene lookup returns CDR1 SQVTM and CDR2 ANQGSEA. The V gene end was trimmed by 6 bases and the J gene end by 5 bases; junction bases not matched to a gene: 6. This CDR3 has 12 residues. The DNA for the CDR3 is TGCAGCGTGAGGACAGGCAGTACTGAAGCTTTCTTT. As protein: CSVRTGSTEAFF.

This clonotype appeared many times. The CDR3 bases are TGTGCCAGTAACCTGCGCCCAGGGGCCAACGTCCTGACTTTC. Translated, it gives CASNLRPGANVLTF. V is TRBV12-3 or TRBV12-4 and J is TRBJ2-6; D remains unclear. There are 14 residues in the CDR3. Trimming removed 9 bases at V and 4 bases at J, with 13 bases between.

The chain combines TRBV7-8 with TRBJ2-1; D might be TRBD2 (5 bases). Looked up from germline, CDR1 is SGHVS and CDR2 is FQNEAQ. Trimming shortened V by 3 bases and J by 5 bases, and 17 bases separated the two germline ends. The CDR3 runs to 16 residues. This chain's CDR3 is CASSLPVNFGNNEQFF. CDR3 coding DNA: TGTGCCAGCAGCTTGCCCGTTAATTTCGGGAACAATGAGCAGTTCTTC.

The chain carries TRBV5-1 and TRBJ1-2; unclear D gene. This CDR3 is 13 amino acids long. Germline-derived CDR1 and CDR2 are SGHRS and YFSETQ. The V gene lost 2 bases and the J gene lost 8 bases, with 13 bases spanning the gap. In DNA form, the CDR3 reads TGCGCCAGCAGCTTAGACTTCGCGAGCGGCTACACCTTC. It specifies CASSLDFASGYTF.

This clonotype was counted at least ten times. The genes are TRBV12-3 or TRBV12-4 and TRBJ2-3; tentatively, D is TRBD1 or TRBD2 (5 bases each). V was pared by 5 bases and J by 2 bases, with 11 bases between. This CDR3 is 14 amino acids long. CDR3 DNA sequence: TGTGCCAGCAGTCTCGGGGACGTCACAGATACGCAGTATTTT. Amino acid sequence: CASSLGDVTDTQYF.

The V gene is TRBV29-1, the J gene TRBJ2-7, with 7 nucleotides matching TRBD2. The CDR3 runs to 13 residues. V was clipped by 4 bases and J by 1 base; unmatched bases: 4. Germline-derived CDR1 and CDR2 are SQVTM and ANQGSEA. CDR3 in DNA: TGCAGCGTTGGGGAGGGCACATCCTACGAGCAGTACTTC. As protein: CSVGEGTSYEQYF.

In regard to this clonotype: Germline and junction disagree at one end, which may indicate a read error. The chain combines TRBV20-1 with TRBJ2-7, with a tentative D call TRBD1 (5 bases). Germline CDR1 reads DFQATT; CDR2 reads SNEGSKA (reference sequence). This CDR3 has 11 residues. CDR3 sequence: CSPRQSYEQYF. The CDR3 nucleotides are TGCAGTCCTAGACAGTCCTACGAGCAGTACTTC.

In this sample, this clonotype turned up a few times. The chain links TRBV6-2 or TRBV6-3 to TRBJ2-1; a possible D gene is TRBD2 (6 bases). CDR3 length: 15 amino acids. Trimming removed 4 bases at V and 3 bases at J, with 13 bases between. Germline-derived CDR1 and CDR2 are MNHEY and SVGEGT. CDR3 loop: CASSSGGTFYNEQFF. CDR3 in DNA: TGTGCCAGCAGTTCTGGCGGGACCTTCTACAATGAGCAGTTCTTC.

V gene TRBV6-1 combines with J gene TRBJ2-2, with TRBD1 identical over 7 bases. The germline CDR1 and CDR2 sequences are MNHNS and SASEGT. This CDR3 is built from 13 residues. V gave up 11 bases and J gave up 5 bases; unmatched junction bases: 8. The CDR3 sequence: CASEGQRTGELFF. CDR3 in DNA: TGTGCCTCCGAGGGACAGAGAACCGGGGAGCTGTTTTTT.

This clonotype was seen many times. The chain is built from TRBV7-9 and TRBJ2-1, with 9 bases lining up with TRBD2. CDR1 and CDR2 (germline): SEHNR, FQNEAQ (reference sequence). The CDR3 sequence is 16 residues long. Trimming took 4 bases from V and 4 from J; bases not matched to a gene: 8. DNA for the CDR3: TGTGCCAGCAGCTCTACAGCGGGGGGCGAGTACAATGAGCAGTTCTTC. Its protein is CASSSTAGGEYNEQFF.

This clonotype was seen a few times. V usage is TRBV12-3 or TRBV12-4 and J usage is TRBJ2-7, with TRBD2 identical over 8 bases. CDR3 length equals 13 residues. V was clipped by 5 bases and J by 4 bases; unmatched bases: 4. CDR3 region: CASSPGLGYEQYF. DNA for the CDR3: TGTGCCAGCAGTCCGGGACTAGGATACGAGCAGTACTTC.

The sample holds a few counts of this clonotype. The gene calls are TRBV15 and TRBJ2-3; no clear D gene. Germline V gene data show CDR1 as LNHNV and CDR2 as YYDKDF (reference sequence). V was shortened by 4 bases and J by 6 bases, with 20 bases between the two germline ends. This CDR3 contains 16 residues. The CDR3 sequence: CATSTVFVGMEDTQYF. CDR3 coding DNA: TGTGCCACCAGCACAGTCTTTGTGGGTATGGAGGATACGCAGTATTTT. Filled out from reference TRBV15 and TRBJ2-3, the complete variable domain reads DAMVIQNPRYQVTQFGKPVTLSCSQTLNHNVMYWYQQKSSQAPKLLFHYYDKDFNNEADTPDNFQSRRPNTSFCFLDIRSPGLGDTAMYLCATSTVFVGMEDTQYFGPGTRLTVL.